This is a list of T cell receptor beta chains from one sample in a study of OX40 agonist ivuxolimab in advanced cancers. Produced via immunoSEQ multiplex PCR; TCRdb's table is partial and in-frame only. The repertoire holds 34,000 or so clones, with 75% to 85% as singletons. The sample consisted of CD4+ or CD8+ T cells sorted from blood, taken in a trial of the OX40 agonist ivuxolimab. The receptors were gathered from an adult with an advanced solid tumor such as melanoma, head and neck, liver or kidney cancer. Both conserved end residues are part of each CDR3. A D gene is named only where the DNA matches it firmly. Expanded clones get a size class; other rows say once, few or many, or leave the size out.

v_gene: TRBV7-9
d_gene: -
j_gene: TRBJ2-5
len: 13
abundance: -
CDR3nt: TGTGCCAGCAGCGCACAGTATAGGGAGACCCAGTACTTC
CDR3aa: CASSAQYRETQYF

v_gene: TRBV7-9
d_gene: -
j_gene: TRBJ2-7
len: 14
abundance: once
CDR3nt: TGTGCCAGCAGCCCCCACTACTCCCCGGGCGAGCAGTACTTC
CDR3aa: CASSPHYSPGEQYF

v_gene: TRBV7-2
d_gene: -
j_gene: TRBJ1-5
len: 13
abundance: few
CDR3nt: TGTGCCAGCAGCTTAGGTGACCCGTGGCCCCAGCATTTT
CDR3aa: CASSLGDPWPQHF

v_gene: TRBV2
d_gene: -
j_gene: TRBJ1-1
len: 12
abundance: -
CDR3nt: TGTGCCAGCGAAGTACGGAGGACTGAAGCTTTCTTT
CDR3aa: CASEVRRTEAFF

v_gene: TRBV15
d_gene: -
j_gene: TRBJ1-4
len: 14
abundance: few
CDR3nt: TGTGCCACCAGCCTCAGTAATTCCGGAGAAAAACTGTTTTTT
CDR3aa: CATSLSNSGEKLFF

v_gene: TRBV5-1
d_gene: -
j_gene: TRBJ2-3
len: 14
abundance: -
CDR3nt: TGCGCCAGCAGCCTGGACCGGGCGGAGGATACGCAGTATTTT
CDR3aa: CASSLDRAEDTQYF

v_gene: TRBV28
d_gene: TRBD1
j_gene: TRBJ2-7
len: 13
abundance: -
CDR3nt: TGTGCCAGCAGTCCGGGACAGGGGTACGAGCAGTACTTC
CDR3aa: CASSPGQGYEQYF

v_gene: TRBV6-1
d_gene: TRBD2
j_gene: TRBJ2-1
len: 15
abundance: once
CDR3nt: TGTGCCAGCAGTGAAGGGCTAGCGGGGCGGGGTGAGCAGTTCTTC
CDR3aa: CASSEGLAGRGEQFF

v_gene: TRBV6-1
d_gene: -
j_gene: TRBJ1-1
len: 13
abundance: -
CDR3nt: TGTGCCAGCAGTCTCGTGGCGAACACTGAAGCTTTCTTT
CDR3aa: CASSLVANTEAFF

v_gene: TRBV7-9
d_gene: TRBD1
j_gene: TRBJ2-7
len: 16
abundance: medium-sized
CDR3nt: TGTGCCAGCAGCGGACACAGGGGGCGAGACTCCTACGAGCAGTACTTC
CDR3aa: CASSGHRGRDSYEQYF

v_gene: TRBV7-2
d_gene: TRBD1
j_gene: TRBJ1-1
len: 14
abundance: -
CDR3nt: TGTGCCAGCAGCTTAGTAGGGGGCGGAGAAAAAGCTTTCTTT
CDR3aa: CASSLVGGGEKAFF

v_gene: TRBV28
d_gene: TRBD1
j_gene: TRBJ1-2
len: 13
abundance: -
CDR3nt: TGTGCCAGCAGTTTGGGGACAGGGGTGGGCTACACCTTC
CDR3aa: CASSLGTGVGYTF

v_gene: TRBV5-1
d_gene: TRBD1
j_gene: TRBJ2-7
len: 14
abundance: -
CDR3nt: TGCGCCAGCAGCCTCAGGGACAGGGTAGACGAGCAGTACTTC
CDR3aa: CASSLRDRVDEQYF

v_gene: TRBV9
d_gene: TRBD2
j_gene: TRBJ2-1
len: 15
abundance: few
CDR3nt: TGTGCCAGCAGCGTAGGGGAGGGTCCCTACAATGAGCAGTTCTTC
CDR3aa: CASSVGEGPYNEQFF

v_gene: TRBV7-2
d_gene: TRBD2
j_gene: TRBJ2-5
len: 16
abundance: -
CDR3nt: TGTGCCAGCAGCTTAGTTCTAGCGGGAGTTGGGGAGACCCAGTACTTC
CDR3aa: CASSLVLAGVGETQYF

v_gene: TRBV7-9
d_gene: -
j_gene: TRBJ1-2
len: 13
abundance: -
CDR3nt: TGTGCCAGCAGCCGGGACTGGGGGGATGGCTACACCTTC
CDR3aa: CASSRDWGDGYTF

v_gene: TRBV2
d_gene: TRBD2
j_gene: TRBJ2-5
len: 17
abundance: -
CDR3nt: TGTGCCAGCCTGGGGTTAGCGGGGGGGCGAAGGCAAGAGACCCAGTACTTC
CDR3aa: CASLGLAGGRRQETQYF

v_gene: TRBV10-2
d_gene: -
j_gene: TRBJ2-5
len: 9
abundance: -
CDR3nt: TGCGCCAGCGGGGAGACCCAGTACTTC
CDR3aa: CASGETQYF

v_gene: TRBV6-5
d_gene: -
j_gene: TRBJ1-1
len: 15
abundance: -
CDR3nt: TGTGCCAGCAGTTACGATGGGGGGCGCGTGACTGAAGCTTTCTTT
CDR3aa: CASSYDGGRVTEAFF

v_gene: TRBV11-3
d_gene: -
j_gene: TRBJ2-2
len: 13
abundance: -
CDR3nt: TGTGCCAGCAGCTTAAGTGGTTTGGGGGAGCTGTTTTTT
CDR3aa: CASSLSGLGELFF

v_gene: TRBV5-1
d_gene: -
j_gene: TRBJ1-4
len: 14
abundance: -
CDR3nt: TGCGCCAGCAGTTTTCAAGGTTCTAATGAAAAACTGTTTTTT
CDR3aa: CASSFQGSNEKLFF

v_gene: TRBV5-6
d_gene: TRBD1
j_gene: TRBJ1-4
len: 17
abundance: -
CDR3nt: TGTGCCAGCAGCCGCGGACAGGGAGTTGCAACTAATGAAAAACTGTTTTTT
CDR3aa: CASSRGQGVATNEKLFF

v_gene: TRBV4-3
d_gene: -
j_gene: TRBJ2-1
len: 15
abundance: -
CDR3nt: TGCGCCGGCAGCCAAGAAACGGGAAAGCTCAATGAGCAGTTCTTC
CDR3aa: CAGSQETGKLNEQFF

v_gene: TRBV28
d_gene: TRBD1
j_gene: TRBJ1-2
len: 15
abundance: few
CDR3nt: TGTGCCAGCAGTCACCGGGGACAGGGCGGCTATGGCTACACCTTC
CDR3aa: CASSHRGQGGYGYTF

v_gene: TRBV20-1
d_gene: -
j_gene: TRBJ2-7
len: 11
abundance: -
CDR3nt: TGCAGTGCTATGACGGACTACGAGCAGTACTTC
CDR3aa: CSAMTDYEQYF

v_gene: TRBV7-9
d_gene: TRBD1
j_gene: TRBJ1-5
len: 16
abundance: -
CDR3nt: TGTGCCAGCAGCTCGTCCCGGACAGGGGGGGATCAGCCCCAGCATTTT
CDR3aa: CASSSSRTGGDQPQHF

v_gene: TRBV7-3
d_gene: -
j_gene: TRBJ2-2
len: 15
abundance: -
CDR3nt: TGTGCCAGCAGCTTAGGGCAGAAAAGCACCGGGGAGCTGTTTTTT
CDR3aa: CASSLGQKSTGELFF

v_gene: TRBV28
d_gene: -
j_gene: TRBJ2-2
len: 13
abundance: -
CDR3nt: TGTGCCAGCAGGACGACAGGTACCGGGGAGCTGTTTTTT
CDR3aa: CASRTTGTGELFF

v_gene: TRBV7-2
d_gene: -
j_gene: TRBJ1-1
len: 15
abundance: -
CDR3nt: TGTGCCAGCAGCCCTAGGCGGACACACAACACTGAAGCTTTCTTT
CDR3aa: CASSPRRTHNTEAFF

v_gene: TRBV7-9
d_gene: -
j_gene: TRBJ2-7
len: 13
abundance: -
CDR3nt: TGTGCCAGCAGCTCCGTTATCACAGGGAAGCAGTACTTC
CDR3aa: CASSSVITGKQYF

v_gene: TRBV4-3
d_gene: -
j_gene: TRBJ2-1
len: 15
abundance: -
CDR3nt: TGCGCCAGCAGCCAAGACCGCGGCCCAACCAATGAGCAGTTCTTC
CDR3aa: CASSQDRGPTNEQFF

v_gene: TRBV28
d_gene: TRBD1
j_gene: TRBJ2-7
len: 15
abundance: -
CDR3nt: TGTGCCAGCAGTTTACCGGGACAGGGTTTCAACGAGCAGTACTTC
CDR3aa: CASSLPGQGFNEQYF

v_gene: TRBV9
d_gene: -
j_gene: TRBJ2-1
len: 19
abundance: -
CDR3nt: TGTGCCAGCAGCGTCGCCCCTTTGGGGGGATTTGGTTTGGGGAATGAGCAGTTCTTC
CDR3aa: CASSVAPLGGFGLGNEQFF

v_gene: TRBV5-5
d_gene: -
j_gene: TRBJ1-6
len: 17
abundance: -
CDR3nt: TGTGCCAGCAGCTTGGCCCCGGACCCCAGCTCTAATTCACCCCTCCACTTT
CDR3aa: CASSLAPDPSSNSPLHF

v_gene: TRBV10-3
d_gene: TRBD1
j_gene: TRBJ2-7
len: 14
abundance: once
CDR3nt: TGTGCCACTAGTACAGGGGGCTTGTCCTACGAGCAGTACTTC
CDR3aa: CATSTGGLSYEQYF

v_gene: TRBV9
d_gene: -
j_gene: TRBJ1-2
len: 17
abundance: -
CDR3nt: TGTGCCAGCAGCGTAGCTCCGGGGGAGGGCGCAAGCTATGGCTACACCTTC
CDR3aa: CASSVAPGEGASYGYTF

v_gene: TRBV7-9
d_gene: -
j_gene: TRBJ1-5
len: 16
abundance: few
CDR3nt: TGTGCCAGCAGCTTAGCTGGGGGCTGGGGAAATCAGCCCCAGCATTTT
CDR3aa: CASSLAGGWGNQPQHF

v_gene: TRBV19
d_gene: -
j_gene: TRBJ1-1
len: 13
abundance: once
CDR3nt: TGTGCCAGTAGGCTTGTCGGGGGCACTGAAGCTTTCTTT
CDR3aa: CASRLVGGTEAFF

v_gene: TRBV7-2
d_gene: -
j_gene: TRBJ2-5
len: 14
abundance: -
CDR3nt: TGTGCCAGCAGCCCAGGAGGGTACCAAGAGACCCAGTACTTC
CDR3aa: CASSPGGYQETQYF

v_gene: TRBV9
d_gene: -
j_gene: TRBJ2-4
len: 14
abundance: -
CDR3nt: TGTGCCAGCAGCGTAGTCGACAGAGCATCTATTCAGTACTTC
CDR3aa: CASSVVDRASIQYF

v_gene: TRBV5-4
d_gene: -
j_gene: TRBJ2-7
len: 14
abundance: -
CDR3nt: TGTGCCAGCAGGGAAGACAGTGATTCCTACGAGCAGTACTTC
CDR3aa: CASREDSDSYEQYF

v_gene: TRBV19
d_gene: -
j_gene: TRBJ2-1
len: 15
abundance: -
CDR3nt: TGTGCCAGTAGTATCGTCTCCTCGGCAGGCAATGAGCAGTTCTTC
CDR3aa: CASSIVSSAGNEQFF

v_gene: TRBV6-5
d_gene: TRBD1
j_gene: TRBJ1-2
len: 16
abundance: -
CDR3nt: TGTGCCAGCAGTTCCGAGGTCAGGGGGCTGGGATATGGCTACACCTTC
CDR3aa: CASSSEVRGLGYGYTF

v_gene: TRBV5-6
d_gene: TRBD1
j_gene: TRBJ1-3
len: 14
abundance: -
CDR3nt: TGTGCCAGCAGCATCCGGGACAGGGGGGACACCATATATTTT
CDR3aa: CASSIRDRGDTIYF

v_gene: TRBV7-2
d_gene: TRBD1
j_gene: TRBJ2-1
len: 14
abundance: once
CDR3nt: TGTGCCAGCAGCTCCCGACAGGGGGTGGGTGAGCAGTTCTTC
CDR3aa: CASSSRQGVGEQFF

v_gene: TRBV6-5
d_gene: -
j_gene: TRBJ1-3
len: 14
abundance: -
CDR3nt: TGTGCCAGCAGTTCGGACACCTCTGGAAACACCATATATTTT
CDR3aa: CASSSDTSGNTIYF

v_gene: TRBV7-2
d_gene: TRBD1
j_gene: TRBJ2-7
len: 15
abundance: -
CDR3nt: TGTGCCAGCAGCCCCGAGGGGGCGACGTCCTACGAGCAGTACTTC
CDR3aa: CASSPEGATSYEQYF

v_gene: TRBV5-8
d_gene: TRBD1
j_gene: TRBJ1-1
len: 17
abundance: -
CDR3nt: TGTGCCAGTCCCTCTGGACAGGGGGCTATTAGGAGGACTGAAGCTTTCTTT
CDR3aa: CASPSGQGAIRRTEAFF

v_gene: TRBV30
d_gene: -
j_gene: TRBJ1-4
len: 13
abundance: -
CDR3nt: TGTGCCTGGTCCCGGGACATGGGTGAAAAACTGTTTTTT
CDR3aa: CAWSRDMGEKLFF

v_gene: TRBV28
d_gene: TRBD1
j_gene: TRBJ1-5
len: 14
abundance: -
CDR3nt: TGTGCCAGCAGTTTGGGACAGGGGTTTCAGCCCCAGCATTTT
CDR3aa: CASSLGQGFQPQHF

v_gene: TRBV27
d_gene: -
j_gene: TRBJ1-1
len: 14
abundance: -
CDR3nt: TGTGCCAGCAGTGGCTTAGTGATGAACACTGAAGCTTTCTTT
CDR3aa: CASSGLVMNTEAFF

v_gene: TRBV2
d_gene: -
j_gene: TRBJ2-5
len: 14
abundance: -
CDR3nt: TGTGCCAGCAGTGATAAGCAGGCTCGAGAGACCCAGTACTTC
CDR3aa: CASSDKQARETQYF

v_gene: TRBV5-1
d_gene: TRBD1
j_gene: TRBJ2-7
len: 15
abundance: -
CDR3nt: TGCGCCAGCAACGATGGACAGGGCCGCTCCTACGAGCAGTACTTC
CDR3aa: CASNDGQGRSYEQYF

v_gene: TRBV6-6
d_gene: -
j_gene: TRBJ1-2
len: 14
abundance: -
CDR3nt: TGTGCCAGCAGCCAACTGGGGGGATTTGATGGCTACACCTTC
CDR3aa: CASSQLGGFDGYTF

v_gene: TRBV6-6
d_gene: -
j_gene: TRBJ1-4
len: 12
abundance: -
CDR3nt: TGTGCCAGCAGTCGACAAGGTGAAAAACTGTTTTTT
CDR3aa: CASSRQGEKLFF